This T cell receptor beta chain was profiled in a study of T cell changes during pregnancy in multiple sclerosis. V trimming: 4 bases; J trimming: 2 bases; junction bases outside the gene matches: 5. CDR1 and CDR2 from the germline V gene are SGHRS and YFSETQ. The CDR3 totals 15 residues. Assay used: immunoSEQ multiplex PCR; TCRdb lists only in-frame clones, some missing. The sample has about 40,000 clones, about 88% seen once; the top ten hold roughly 1.1%. This clonotype was obtained from a female donor with multiple sclerosis, enrolled in a pregnancy study. The J gene is TRBJ2-1, the V gene TRBV5-1; TRBD2 agrees at 8 bases. The starting material was CD4+ T cells from peripheral blood mononuclear cells, obtained after pregnancy. The CDR3 loop reads CASSQTSGTYNEQFF. Written as DNA, the CDR3 is TGCGCCAGCAGCCAAACTAGCGGTACCTACAATGAGCAGTTCTTC.